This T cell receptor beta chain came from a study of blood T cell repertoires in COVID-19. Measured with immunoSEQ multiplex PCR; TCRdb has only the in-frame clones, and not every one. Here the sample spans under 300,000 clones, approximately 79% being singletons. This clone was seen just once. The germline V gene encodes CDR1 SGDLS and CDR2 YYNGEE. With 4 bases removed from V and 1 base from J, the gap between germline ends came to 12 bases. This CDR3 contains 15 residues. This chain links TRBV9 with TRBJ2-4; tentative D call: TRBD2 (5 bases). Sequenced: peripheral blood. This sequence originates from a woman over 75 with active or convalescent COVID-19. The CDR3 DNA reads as TGTGCCAGCAGCATCTCAGGAGGCGCCAAAAACATTCAGTACTTC. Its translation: CASSISGGAKNIQYF.